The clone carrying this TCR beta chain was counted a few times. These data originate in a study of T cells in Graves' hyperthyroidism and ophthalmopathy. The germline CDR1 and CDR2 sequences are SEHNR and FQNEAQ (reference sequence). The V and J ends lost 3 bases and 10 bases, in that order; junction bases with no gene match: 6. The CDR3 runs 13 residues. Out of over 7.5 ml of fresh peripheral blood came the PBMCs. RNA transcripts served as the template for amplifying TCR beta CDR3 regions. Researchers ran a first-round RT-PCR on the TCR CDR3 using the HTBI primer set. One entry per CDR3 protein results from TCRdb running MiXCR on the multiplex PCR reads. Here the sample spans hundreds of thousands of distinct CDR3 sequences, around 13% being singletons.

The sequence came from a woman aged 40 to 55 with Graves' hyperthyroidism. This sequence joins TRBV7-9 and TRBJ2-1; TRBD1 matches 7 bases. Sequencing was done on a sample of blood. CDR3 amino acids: CASSFSGTEEQFF. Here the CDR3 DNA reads TGTGCCAGCAGCTTTTCCGGGACAGAGGAGCAGTTCTTC.